This record looks at one T cell receptor (beta chain) sequence and its context. TCRdb analysed the RT-PCR reads with MiXCR anew, one entry per CDR3 protein. This sample yields about 540,000 distinct CDR3 sequences, of which roughly 23% are seen a single time; around 2.8% belongs to the top ten. These data originate in a study of response to subunit inactivated influenza vaccine. Germline lookup yields CDR1 SEHNR and CDR2 FQNEAQ (reference sequence). The CDR3 spans 14 residues. Trimming cost V 2 bases and J 0 bases, with 5 bases left between them. These data were also filed under a second study, of T cells expressing NK-cell markers. That study reports: Template switching by 5'RACE with UMIs generated the TCR beta cDNA. Sequencing covered eight donors, seven HCMV-seropositive and one seronegative.

This TCR derives from a man aged 50-59 years who received an inactivated influenza vaccine. The sequenced sample was CD4+ T cells sorted from PBMCs, obtained approximately 13 days after vaccination. The chain joins TRBV7-9 to TRBJ1-5; D unresolved. Here the CDR3 DNA reads TGTGCCAGCAGCTTAACCAATAGCAATCAGCCCCAGCATTTT. It translates to CASSLTNSNQPQHF.